This entry lists 29 T cell receptor beta chains sequenced from one sample in a study of blood T cell repertoires in COVID-19 (dated by TCRdb to 2018 to 2021). Library preparation employed the immunoSEQ multiplex PCR assay. TCRdb's version of the immuneACCESS table is confined to in-frame rearrangements and falls short of the full clone set. An unresolved V gene accounts for under half of the shortfall where checked; the remainder is of unknown origin. In all, the sample holds some 250,000 clones, and about 90% of those were seen once. The ten largest clones take up approximately 1.3% of the sample. The sample consisted of PBMCs or T cells enriched from blood (not recorded which). The origin of the receptors is a human donor in a cohort exposed to, infected with or recovered from COVID-19 (not recorded which). The donor label of this sample is uncertain.

The chain joins TRBV7-9 to TRBJ2-7; 9 nucleotides line up with TRBD1. Trimming cost V 5 bases and J 5 bases; bases outside gene matches: 7. This CDR3 is built from 14 residues. Germline assignment: CDR1 SEHNR and CDR2 FQNEAQ (reference sequence). CDR3 bases: TGTGCCAGCAGCGGGGGACAGGGTAGGGACGAGCAGTACTTC. Its protein product is CASSGGQGRDEQYF.

This clone was seen a few times. J is TRBJ2-1 and V is TRBV25-1; TRBD1 is a possible D gene (6 bases). Germline V gene sequence: CDR1 MGHDK, CDR2 SYGVNS. Trimming took 8 bases from V and 6 from J, leaving 20 bases between them. CDR3 length: 15 amino acids. CDR3 bases: TGTGCCAGCTCTACAGGGAAAACAGGAGGCAATGAGCAGTTCTTC. Its translation: CASSTGKTGGNEQFF.

V gene TRBV7-9 combines with J gene TRBJ2-7; the match to TRBD1 covers 8 bases. V lost 1 base and J lost 3; bases outside the gene matches: 8. The CDR3 sequence is 16 residues long. Per the germline V gene, CDR1 is SEHNR and CDR2 is FQNEAQ (reference sequence). The CDR3 protein is CASSLEGTGRDYEQYF. The CDR3, as DNA: TGTGCCAGCAGCTTAGAGGGGACAGGCCGGGACTACGAGCAGTACTTC.

The V gene is TRBV29-1, the J gene TRBJ2-7, with 12 bases fitting TRBD2. Germline CDR1 and CDR2: SQVTM and ANQGSEA. The length of the CDR3 is 14 residues. The V segment lost 4 bases and the J segment 4 bases; nucleotides outside the gene matches: 5. The CDR3 reads CSVGTSGVGYEQYF. The CDR3 nucleotides are TGCAGCGTTGGGACTAGCGGGGTAGGTTACGAGCAGTACTTC.

V and J are TRBV2 and TRBJ1-1, with D tentatively TRBD1 (6 bases). Germline loops: CDR1 SNHLY, CDR2 FYNNEI. This CDR3 has 15 amino acids. Trimming removed 8 bases at V and 1 base at J, with 17 bases between. The CDR3 protein is CASVVLGAANTEAFF. The DNA of the CDR3 is TGTGCCAGCGTCGTCTTGGGGGCAGCGAACACTGAAGCTTTCTTT.

The chain carries TRBV18 and TRBJ1-1; 7 bases line up with TRBD1. The germline V gene encodes CDR1 KGHSH and CDR2 LQKENI. The junction had 11 bases not matched to a gene; V was cut back by 6 bases and J by 4 bases. The CDR3 runs 15 residues. CDR3 residues: CASSLSLGQITEAFF. The CDR3 DNA follows: TGTGCCAGCTCTCTCTCCTTGGGACAGATCACTGAAGCTTTCTTT.

The chain joins TRBV11-2 to TRBJ2-1, with 11 nucleotides matching TRBD2. The CDR3 extends over 13 amino acids. CDR1 and CDR2 (germline): SGHAT, FQNNGV. V was pared by 9 bases and J by 8 bases, with 6 bases of the junction left unmatched. The CDR3, as DNA: TGTGCCAGTACTAGCGGGGGCTCCCATGAGCAGTTCTTC. It is translated as CASTSGGSHEQFF.

The V call is TRBV19, the J call TRBJ2-1; D remains ambiguous. The CDR3 loop spans 13 amino acids. V lost 10 bases and J 7 bases, leaving 17 bases between the germline ends. The V gene's germline CDR1 is LNHDA and CDR2 SQIVND (reference sequence). CDR3 amino acids: CATNGVGRNEQFF. CDR3 nucleotide sequence: TGTGCCACCAATGGAGTGGGTAGGAATGAGCAGTTCTTC.

V and J are TRBV19 and TRBJ1-2, with D hard to call. The CDR3 loop spans 15 amino acids. Germline CDR1 LNHDA, CDR2 SQIVND (reference sequence). V lost 6 bases and J lost 0, with 14 bases in between. CDR3 sequence (DNA): TGTGCCAGTAGCGATGCGGGTGGGACTAACTATGGCTACACCTTC. Its protein product is CASSDAGGTNYGYTF.

V usage is TRBV29-1 and J usage is TRBJ1-1; 7 positions match TRBD1. J lost 0 bases, V lost 6 bases, and 4 bases had no gene match. Germline V lookup: CDR1 SQVTM, CDR2 ANQGSEA. The CDR3 is 13 amino acids. This CDR3 reads CSVEQGMNTEAFF. The CDR3 nucleotides read TGCAGCGTAGAACAGGGGATGAACACTGAAGCTTTCTTT.

The chain recombines TRBV19 with TRBJ2-3, with 12 bases matching TRBD2. There are 17 residues in the CDR3. In germline, CDR1 is LNHDA, CDR2 SQIVND (reference sequence). V dropped 6 bases and J dropped 0; count of bases not matched to a gene: 7. Here the CDR3 DNA reads TGTGCCAGTAGCCCTCGGACTAGCGGGGTTAGCACAGATACGCAGTATTTT. Protein product: CASSPRTSGVSTDTQYF.

In this sample, this clone turned up once. The gene calls are TRBV6-6 and TRBJ1-6, with 12 bases aligning to TRBD1. Trimming took 6 bases from V and 9 from J; bases not matched to a gene: 24. This CDR3 contains 21 residues. Germline V gene lookup returns CDR1 MNHNY and CDR2 SVGAGI (reference sequence). The CDR3 spells CASSPTHSGTGGLRGGSPLHF. In DNA, the CDR3 is TGTGCCAGCAGCCCCACACACTCCGGGACAGGGGGCCTACGAGGGGGTTCACCCCTCCACTTT.

Points on this clone: At the DNA level, this CDR3 is encoded by other sequences in the same sample as well. This chain connects TRBV7-9 to TRBJ2-5; TRBD1 matches at 10 bases. The V segment lost 1 base and the J segment 1 base; nucleotides outside the gene matches: 3. This CDR3 is built from 16 residues. CDR1 is SEHNR and CDR2 is FQNEAQ in the germline V gene (reference sequence). In DNA, the CDR3 is TGTGCCAGCAGCTTAGGGGACAGGGGACTCCAAGAGACCCAGTACTTC. Protein sequence: CASSLGDRGLQETQYF.

The chain uses TRBV2 and TRBJ1-2; 7 bases match TRBD1. This CDR3 is built from 12 residues. V was clipped by 4 bases and J by 8 bases; unmatched bases: 4. Germline assignment: CDR1 SNHLY and CDR2 FYNNEI. The DNA of the CDR3 is TGTGCCAGCAGTGTCCAACAGGGGGGCTACACCTTC. Protein sequence: CASSVQQGGYTF.

V usage is TRBV19 and J usage is TRBJ1-2; 7 bases line up with TRBD1. Germline V gene sequence: CDR1 LNHDA, CDR2 SQIVND (reference sequence). This CDR3 is 14 amino acids long. V lost 4 bases to trimming and J lost 4 bases; unmatched junction nucleotides: 6. DNA of the CDR3: TGTGCCAGTAGTAATTCCGGGACAGTCTATGGCTACACCTTC. It specifies CASSNSGTVYGYTF.

This clone appeared a single time. This sequence joins TRBV7-3 and TRBJ2-2; perhaps TRBD2 as D (6 bases). The germline V gene encodes CDR1 SGHTA and CDR2 FQGTGA. Trimming pared 6 bases from V and 8 bases from J, leaving 13 bases between. CDR3 length: 13 residues. In DNA, the CDR3 is TGTGCCAGCAGTTCACCAGGAGGGGGGGAGCTGTTTTTT. Its translation is CASSSPGGGELFF.

This chain connects TRBV5-4 to TRBJ2-1, with TRBD1 matching over 10 bases. Germline V lookup: CDR1 SGHNT, CDR2 YYREEE (reference sequence). With 4 bases clipped from V and 8 bases from J, the junction kept 9 bases outside the gene matches. The CDR3 sequence is 15 residues long. The CDR3 is CASSPGTGERDEQFF. CDR3 coding DNA: TGTGCCAGCAGCCCCGGGACAGGGGAACGTGATGAGCAGTTCTTC.

The chain couples TRBV2 to TRBJ2-3, with 13 bases identical to TRBD2. CDR3 size: 15 residues. CDR1 is SNHLY, CDR2 FYNNEI, per germline. Germline trimming cut 6 bases from V and 5 bases from J; bases unmatched to any gene: 5. The CDR3 spells CASRVTSGGLDTQYF. The CDR3 DNA reads as TGTGCCAGCAGGGTGACTAGCGGGGGGTTAGATACGCAGTATTTT.

The rearrangement links TRBV19 to TRBJ1-5; 9 nucleotides match TRBD1. Germline assignment: CDR1 LNHDA and CDR2 SQIVND (reference sequence). V dropped 1 base and J dropped 7; count of bases not matched to a gene: 11. The length of the CDR3 is 17 residues. CDR3 in amino acids: CASSIVEGQGTGQPQHF. Written as DNA, the CDR3 is TGTGCCAGTAGTATAGTTGAGGGACAGGGAACCGGACAGCCCCAGCATTTT.

This sequence joins TRBV5-1 and TRBJ1-1; no firm D call. CDR1 and CDR2 (germline): SGHRS, YFSETQ. Trimming took 1 base from V and 1 from J, leaving 11 bases between them. There are 15 residues in the CDR3. Here the CDR3 DNA reads TGCGCCAGCAGCTTGAATCTGCGAGGGAACACTGAAGCTTTCTTT. Amino acids: CASSLNLRGNTEAFF.

In its sample, this clone was seen a few times. J is TRBJ1-4 and V is TRBV6-6, with D perhaps matching TRBD1 (5 bases). The CDR3 sequence is 15 residues long. Germline loops: CDR1 MNHNY, CDR2 SVGAGI (reference sequence). Trimming took off 2 bases at V and 8 bases at J, with 15 bases between the two ends. In DNA, the CDR3 is TGTGCCAGCAGTTACGGGCAGGGCGGATTAGAAAAACTGTTTTTT. Its translation: CASSYGQGGLEKLFF.

The V call is TRBV7-2, the J call TRBJ1-6, with 7 bases lining up with TRBD1. The ends lost 1 base at V and 9 bases at J; junction bases unmatched: 9. The CDR3 is made up of 16 amino acids. Germline CDR1 and CDR2: SGHTA and FQGNSA. The DNA for the CDR3 is TGTGCCAGCAGCTTAGAGGGGACAGCGAAGGGTTCACCCCTCCACTTT. This translates into CASSLEGTAKGSPLHF.

The chain employs TRBV28 and TRBJ1-2, with a weak D call TRBD1 (6 bases). CDR1 MDHEN and CDR2 SYDVKM come from the germline V gene. V was shortened by 2 bases and J by 8 bases, with 18 bases between the two germline ends. CDR3 size: 15 residues. The CDR3 protein is CASSLKLNRENGYTF. The CDR3, as DNA: TGTGCCAGCAGTTTAAAGTTGAACAGGGAAAACGGCTACACCTTC.

This clone turned up a few times. This chain uses TRBV4-2 with TRBJ2-7; 7 bases fit TRBD2. The CDR3 length is 13 residues. The junction had 5 bases not matched to a gene; V was cut back by 3 bases and J by 6 bases. Looked up from germline, CDR1 is LGHNA and CDR2 is YNFKEQ. The chain's CDR3 is CASSHTLATEQYF. CDR3 nucleotide sequence: TGTGCCAGCAGCCACACACTAGCGACCGAGCAGTACTTC.

This clone has more than one count but fewer than ten. The chain carries TRBV12-5 and TRBJ2-5; 12 bases are a match to TRBD2. Trimming took 1 base from V and 5 from J; bases not matched to a gene: 5. The CDR3 has 16 residues. The germline CDR1 and CDR2 sequences are LGHNT and FRNRAP. CDR3 coding DNA: TGTGCTAGTGGTTTGGGACTAGCGGGGGCCGGGGAGACCCAGTACTTC. Its translation: CASGLGLAGAGETQYF.

The chain links TRBV12-5 to TRBJ2-1; the match to TRBD1 covers 9 bases. The CDR3 has 14 amino acids. The V gene's germline CDR1 is LGHNT and CDR2 FRNRAP. The V and J ends lost 7 bases and 6 bases, in that order; junction bases with no gene match: 7. CDR3 DNA sequence: TGTGCTAGTGCCCACAGGGGGCGTCTCAATGAGCAGTTCTTC. Its protein product is CASAHRGRLNEQFF. Complete variable domain (other parts from reference TRBV12-5 and TRBJ2-1): DARVTQTPRHKVTEMGQEVTMRCQPILGHNTVFWYRQTMMQGLELLAYFRNRAPLDDSGMPKDRFSAEMPDATLATLKIQPSEPRDSAVYFCASAHRGRLNEQFFGPGTRLTVL.

The chain recombines TRBV5-1 with TRBJ1-4; 7 positions match TRBD1. This CDR3 spans 14 amino acids. The germline gives CDR1 SGHRS, CDR2 YFSETQ. V dropped 3 bases and J dropped 7; count of bases not matched to a gene: 6. CDR3 sequence: CASSSGGGPEKLFF. For the CDR3, the DNA is TGCGCCAGCAGCTCAGGAGGGGGCCCTGAAAAACTGTTTTTT.

In this sample, this clone turned up once. The chain is built from TRBV19 and TRBJ1-2, with 8 bases matching TRBD1. The CDR3 length is 15 residues. V lost 9 bases to trimming and J lost 0 bases; unmatched junction nucleotides: 9. Germline V gene sequence: CDR1 LNHDA, CDR2 SQIVND (reference sequence). The CDR3 spells CARAGGEEPNYGYTF. DNA of the CDR3: TGTGCCAGAGCAGGGGGCGAAGAACCTAACTATGGCTACACCTTC.

In its sample, this clone was seen once. The chain is built from TRBV9 and TRBJ2-3; unclear D gene. Trimming left V 0 bases short and J 2 bases short, with 7 bases between. This CDR3 is 14 amino acids long. Germline V gene data show CDR1 as SGDLS and CDR2 as YYNGEE. The chain's CDR3 is CASSVAEATDTQYF. CDR3 bases: TGTGCCAGCAGCGTAGCTGAAGCCACAGATACGCAGTATTTT.